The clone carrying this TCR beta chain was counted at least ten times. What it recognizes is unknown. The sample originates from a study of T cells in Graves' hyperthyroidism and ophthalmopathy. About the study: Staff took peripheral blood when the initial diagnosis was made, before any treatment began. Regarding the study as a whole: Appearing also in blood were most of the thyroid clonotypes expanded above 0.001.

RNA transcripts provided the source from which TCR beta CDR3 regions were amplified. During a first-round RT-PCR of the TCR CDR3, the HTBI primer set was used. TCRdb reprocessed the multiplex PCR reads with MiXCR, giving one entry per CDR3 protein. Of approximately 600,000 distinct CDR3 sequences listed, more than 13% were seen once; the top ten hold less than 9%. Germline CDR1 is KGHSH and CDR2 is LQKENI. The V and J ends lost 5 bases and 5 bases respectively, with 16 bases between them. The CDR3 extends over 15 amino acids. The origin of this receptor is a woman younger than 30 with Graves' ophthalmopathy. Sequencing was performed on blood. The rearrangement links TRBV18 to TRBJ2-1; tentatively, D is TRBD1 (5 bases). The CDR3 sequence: CASSYNQGEDNEQFF. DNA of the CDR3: TGTGCCAGCTCATACAATCAGGGTGAGGACAATGAGCAGTTCTTC.